Below, 27 T cell receptor beta chains from the same sample are listed, as sequenced in a study of OX40 agonist ivuxolimab in advanced cancers. Sequencing used immunoSEQ multiplex PCR; TCRdb keeps in-frame clones, though not all of them. The data hold fewer than 85,000 clones, with about nine tenths observed a single time. Material: CD4+ or CD8+ T cells sorted from blood, obtained in a trial of the OX40 agonist ivuxolimab. The receptor set was obtained from an adult with an advanced solid tumor such as melanoma, head and neck, liver or kidney cancer.

This sequence joins TRBV19 and TRBJ2-5; 8 positions agree with TRBD1. V trimming: 1 base; J trimming: 4 bases; junction bases outside the gene matches: 5. CDR3 length: 15 amino acids. Germline V gene lookup returns CDR1 LNHDA and CDR2 SQIVND (reference sequence). DNA of the CDR3: TGTGCCAGTAGTATAGCACAGGGGGGTGGAGAGACCCAGTACTTC. The encoded protein is CASSIAQGGGETQYF.

This clone was detected only once. V and J are TRBV28 and TRBJ2-1, with a possible D match to TRBD1 (6 bases). Germline-derived CDR1 and CDR2 are MDHEN and SYDVKM. The ends were cut back, 7 bases at V and 5 bases at J, with 24 bases in the middle. This CDR3 is built from 17 residues. CDR3 protein: CASIAPLGQGTNNEQFF. CDR3 coding DNA: TGTGCCAGCATCGCCCCATTGGGGCAGGGGACAAACAATGAGCAGTTCTTC.

The chain has TRBV5-1 and TRBJ1-1; D is possibly TRBD1 (5 bases). The ends were cut back, 1 base at V and 4 bases at J, with 14 bases in the middle. CDR1 and CDR2 from the germline V gene are SGHRS and YFSETQ. This CDR3 is 15 amino acids long. For the CDR3, the DNA is TGCGCCAGCAGCTTGACTGACAGCCGCCTCACTGAAGCTTTCTTT. Translating it yields CASSLTDSRLTEAFF.

The chain carries TRBV2 and TRBJ2-1; TRBD2 matches 8 bases. Germline V lookup: CDR1 SNHLY, CDR2 FYNNEI. CDR3 size: 14 residues. The V gene end was trimmed by 8 bases and the J gene end by 5 bases; junction bases not matched to a gene: 8. CDR3 region: CASGGTRYNNEQFF. The CDR3 DNA is TGTGCCAGCGGAGGGACTAGATATAACAATGAGCAGTTCTTC.

V gene TRBV12-2 combines with J gene TRBJ1-1; TRBD1 reflects the table's D call only, with no check against the DNA. TRBV12-2 is noted as a pseudogene. This CDR3 is 18 amino acids long. The CDR3 region has the DNA TGTGCAAGTCGCGACGGGACAGAGAATTGTTATTCCGACACTGAAGCTTTCTTT. Its protein product is CASRDGTENCYSDTEAFF.

The chain uses TRBV9 and TRBJ2-2; 7 bases agree with TRBD1. This CDR3 is built from 15 residues. In germline, CDR1 is SGDLS, CDR2 YYNGEE. V dropped 0 bases and J dropped 1; count of bases not matched to a gene: 0. The CDR3, as DNA: TGTGCCAGCAGCGTAGGGACAGGGAACACCGGGGAGCTGTTTTTT. It is translated as CASSVGTGNTGELFF.

The chain is built from TRBV6-6 and TRBJ2-3, with 9 bases identical to TRBD2. CDR1 and CDR2 from the germline V gene are MNHNY and SVGAGI (reference sequence). V gave up 4 bases and J gave up 1 base; unmatched junction bases: 0. There are 14 residues in the CDR3. The CDR3 spells CASSWTSGTDTQYF. The CDR3 region has the DNA TGTGCCAGCAGTTGGACTAGCGGCACAGATACGCAGTATTTT.

CDR3 sequence reads: CASSLASGQYYEQYF. The CDR3 bases are TGCGCCAGCAGCTTGGCCTCGGGCCAATACTACGAGCAGTACTTC. This chain connects TRBV5-1 to TRBJ2-7; D ambiguous. Looked up from germline, CDR1 is SGHRS and CDR2 is YFSETQ. The CDR3 extends over 15 amino acids. Trimming pared 0 bases from V and 3 bases from J, leaving 13 bases between.

The rearrangement joins TRBV6-5 to TRBJ1-5, with D maybe TRBD1 (5 bases). From germline, CDR1 is MNHEY and CDR2 SVGAGI. Trimming cost V 5 bases and J 2 bases, with 10 bases left between them. CDR3 length: 14 residues. In nucleotides, the CDR3 is TGTGCCAGCAGTATAATGGGGGGCAATCAGCCCCAGCATTTT. Translation: CASSIMGGNQPQHF.

The CDR3 here is CSVEGGASGNTIYF. The CDR3 DNA reads TGCAGCGTTGAGGGGGGGGCCTCTGGAAACACCATATATTTT. The chain combines TRBV29-1 with TRBJ1-3; D might be TRBD1 (6 bases). Between the trimmed V and J ends, which lost 3 bases and 0 bases, there was a span of 9 bases. Germline V gene data show CDR1 as SQVTM and CDR2 as ANQGSEA. This CDR3 region has 14 residues.

The V gene is TRBV7-9, the J gene TRBJ2-3; D gene ambiguous. V lost 4 bases and J lost 6, with 5 bases in between. The CDR3 has 11 amino acids. CDR1 SEHNR and CDR2 FQNEAQ come from the germline V gene (reference sequence). The CDR3 region has the DNA TGTGCCAGCAGCTCGGAGGATACGCAGTATTTT. Amino acids: CASSSEDTQYF.

The V and J genes are TRBV30 and TRBJ2-7, with unresolved D. The CDR3 spans 13 residues. V gave up 2 bases and J gave up 0 bases, with 8 bases separating them. The germline V gene encodes CDR1 GTSNPN and CDR2 SVGIG (reference sequence). For the CDR3, the DNA is TGTGCCTGGAGTTCCCCGCCCTCCTACGAGCAGTACTTC. This gives the protein CAWSSPPSYEQYF.

The chain carries TRBV4-1 and TRBJ2-3; 7 bases are a match to TRBD2. V lost 6 bases, J lost 6 bases, and 9 bases stayed unmatched. This CDR3 is built from 14 residues. Germline CDR1 reads MGHRA; CDR2 reads YSYEKL. The CDR3 nucleotides read TGCGCCAGCAGAATCGGGGGGATTGGGGATACGCAGTATTTT. Its translation is CASRIGGIGDTQYF.

V usage is TRBV11-3 and J usage is TRBJ2-1; D remains ambiguous. The CDR3 sequence is 15 residues long. V was clipped by 0 bases and J by 7 bases, with 13 bases between them. CDR1 and CDR2 (germline): SGHNT, YENEEA. This CDR3 reads CASSLDPGSWNEQFF. CDR3 DNA: TGTGCCAGCAGCTTAGATCCCGGGTCTTGGAATGAGCAGTTCTTC.

CDR3 bases: TGTGCCAGCAGCCTCGGGACAAGGAATGAGCAGTTCTTC. Translating it yields CASSLGTRNEQFF. The genes are TRBV7-9 and TRBJ2-1, with D perhaps matching TRBD1 (6 bases). Trimming took off 5 bases at V and 7 bases at J, with 12 bases between the two ends. CDR1 and CDR2 from the germline V gene are SEHNR and FQNEAQ (reference sequence). This CDR3 contains 13 residues. The full variable domain, rest sourced from reference TRBV7-9 and TRBJ2-1, is DTGVSQNPRHKITKRGQNVTFRCDPISEHNRLYWYRQTLGQGPEFLTYFQNEAQLEKSRLLSDRFSAERPKGSFSTLEIQRTEQGDSAMYLCASSLGTRNEQFFGPGTRLTVL.

V usage is TRBV10-3 and J usage is TRBJ2-7; 8 bases are shared with TRBD1. CDR1 and CDR2 from the germline V gene are ENHRY and SYGVKD. The J segment lost 3 bases and the V segment lost 9 bases, leaving 7 bases of the junction unmatched. The CDR3 runs 13 residues. The CDR3 nucleotides are TGTGCCATAACGACAGGGGCTGGCTACGAGCAGTACTTC. As protein: CAITTGAGYEQYF.

This clone was seen a single time. This chain connects TRBV29-1 to TRBJ1-1, with 8 bases fitting TRBD1. Per the germline V gene, CDR1 is SQVTM and CDR2 is ANQGSEA. This CDR3 contains 15 residues. V dropped 5 bases and J dropped 7; count of bases not matched to a gene: 15. This chain's CDR3 is CSVSADRADRSEAFF. Here the CDR3 DNA reads TGCAGCGTTTCAGCGGACAGGGCCGATAGGAGTGAAGCTTTCTTT.

V usage is TRBV27 and J usage is TRBJ2-1; a possible D gene is TRBD1 (5 bases). V lost 6 bases and J 2 bases, leaving 14 bases between the germline ends. The CDR3 consists of 15 residues. The V gene's germline CDR1 is MNHEY and CDR2 SMNVEV (reference sequence). The CDR3 DNA sequence: TGTGCCAGCAGCAGGGTCACCCCAACCTACAATGAGCAGTTCTTC. Amino acid sequence: CASSRVTPTYNEQFF.

In its sample, this clone was seen once. The genes are TRBV18 and TRBJ2-7; TRBD1 agrees at 9 bases. This CDR3 spans 16 amino acids. The V segment lost 6 bases and the J segment 2 bases; nucleotides outside the gene matches: 11. Germline-derived CDR1 and CDR2 are KGHSH and LQKENI. The CDR3 DNA is TGTGCCAGCTCGGCCCTACCCGGGACAGGGACCTACGAGCAGTACTTC. This translates into CASSALPGTGTYEQYF.

The chain couples TRBV6-5 to TRBJ1-1; 7 bases are a match to TRBD1. The length of the CDR3 is 15 residues. The junction had 8 bases not matched to a gene; V was cut back by 7 bases and J by 0 bases. CDR1 is MNHEY and CDR2 is SVGAGI in the germline V gene. CDR3 nucleotides: TGTGCCAGCACCCCCCGACAGGGTGTGAACACTGAAGCTTTCTTT. Residues: CASTPRQGVNTEAFF.

The chain employs TRBV5-1 and TRBJ2-5; D perhaps matches TRBD1 (6 bases). The CDR3 totals 15 residues. The V gene lost 5 bases and the J gene lost 0 bases, with 14 bases spanning the gap. CDR1 SGHRS and CDR2 YFSETQ come from the germline V gene. CDR3 protein: CASRLTGEYQETQYF. CDR3 bases: TGCGCCAGCAGATTGACAGGAGAATACCAAGAGACCCAGTACTTC. Using reference TRBV5-1 and TRBJ2-5 for the parts outside the CDR3, the full variable domain is KAGVTQTPRYLIKTRGQQVTLSCSPISGHRSVSWYQQTPGQGLQFLFEYFSETQRNKGNFPGRFSGRQFSNSRSEMNVSTLELGDSALYLCASRLTGEYQETQYFGPGTRLLVL.

The chain is built from TRBV5-1 and TRBJ1-4; 9 bases fit TRBD1. J lost 7 bases, V lost 9 bases, and 10 bases had no gene match. Germline V gene data show CDR1 as SGHRS and CDR2 as YFSETQ. The CDR3 totals 14 residues. The CDR3 reads CATKPGTGTEKLFF. The DNA for the CDR3 is TGCGCCACCAAACCCGGGACAGGGACTGAAAAACTGTTTTTT.

The chain uses TRBV6-7 and TRBJ2-5, with 7 nucleotides matching TRBD2. TRBV6-7 is classed as an ORF, of uncertain function. Trimming removed 6 bases from V and 5 bases from J; junction bases left unmatched: 15. This CDR3 is built from 16 residues. As DNA, the CDR3 is TGTGCCAGCAGACCCATAAAGCGGGACTGGAATGAGACCCAGTACTTC. This encodes CASRPIKRDWNETQYF.

This clone was observed a handful of times. The gene calls are TRBV7-2 and TRBJ1-6; D not resolved. Germline CDR1 and CDR2: SGHTA and FQGNSA. V was pared by 5 bases and J by 8 bases, with 13 bases between. This CDR3 contains 14 residues. CDR3 sequence reads: CASSQSSSYSPLHF. CDR3 coding DNA: TGTGCCAGCAGCCAGAGCAGTTCCTATTCACCCCTCCACTTT.

This clone was detected only once. The rearrangement joins TRBV10-3 to TRBJ1-1, with 10 bases matching TRBD1. The CDR3 is made up of 15 amino acids. V shed 6 bases, J shed 1 base, and the junction held 5 bases outside the gene matches. The V gene's germline CDR1 is ENHRY and CDR2 SYGVKD. The CDR3 sequence is CAISGQGGGNTEAFF. CDR3 in DNA: TGTGCCATCAGCGGACAGGGGGGAGGGAACACTGAAGCTTTCTTT.

The CDR3 bases are TGCGCCAGCAGCCAAGAGTCTAGCGGGAGGGCTGAGCAGTTCTTC. This translates into CASSQESSGRAEQFF. The chain combines TRBV4-1 with TRBJ2-1, with TRBD2 identical over 12 bases. In germline, CDR1 is MGHRA, CDR2 YSYEKL. J lost 9 bases, V lost 0 bases, and 3 bases had no gene match. CDR3 length equals 15 residues.

This chain's CDR3 is CASRASETAFKNIQYF. The CDR3 nucleotides read TGTGCCAGCAGAGCCAGCGAGACCGCATTCAAAAACATTCAGTACTTC. The chain is built from TRBV5-8 and TRBJ2-4, with unresolved D. Germline V gene lookup returns CDR1 SGHTS and CDR2 YDEGEE. Trimming shortened V by 5 bases and J by 3 bases, and 18 bases separated the two germline ends. CDR3 length equals 16 residues.